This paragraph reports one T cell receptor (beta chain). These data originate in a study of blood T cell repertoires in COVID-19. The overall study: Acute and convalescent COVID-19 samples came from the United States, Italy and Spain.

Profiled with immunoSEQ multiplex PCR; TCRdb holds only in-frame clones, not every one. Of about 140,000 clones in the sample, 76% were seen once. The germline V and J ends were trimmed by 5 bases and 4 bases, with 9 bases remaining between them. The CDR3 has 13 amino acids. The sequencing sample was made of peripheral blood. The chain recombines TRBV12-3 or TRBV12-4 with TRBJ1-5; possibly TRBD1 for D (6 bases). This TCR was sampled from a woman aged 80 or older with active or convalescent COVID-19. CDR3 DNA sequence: TGTGCCAGCAGTCAGCAGGGGAATCAGCCCCAGCATTTT. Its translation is CASSQQGNQPQHF.